One and the same sample provided the 27 T cell receptor beta chains below, sequenced in a study of blood T cell repertoires in COVID-19. Assay: immunoSEQ multiplex PCR; the TCRdb copy retains only in-frame clones and omits some. Counted here are some 390,000 clones, under 90% occurring once; the ten biggest clones make up 1.7%. Sequencing was done on a sample of PBMCs or T cells enriched from blood (not recorded which). The receptors were gathered from a woman aged 25 to 39 who had recovered from COVID-19.

This clone has only a few counts. This sequence joins TRBV18 and TRBJ1-5; D call uncertain. Trimming stripped 6 bases from V and 7 bases from J, with 16 bases between. The CDR3 runs to 14 residues. The V gene's germline CDR1 is KGHSH and CDR2 LQKENI. The CDR3 sequence is CASSTGSVGQPQHF. The CDR3 DNA sequence: TGTGCCAGCTCGACGGGGTCGGTTGGACAGCCCCAGCATTTT.

The rearrangement uses TRBV4-1 and TRBJ2-3; D perhaps matches TRBD2 (6 bases). There are 18 residues in the CDR3. V was trimmed by 5 bases and J by 2 bases, leaving 23 bases between them. Germline-derived CDR1 and CDR2 are MGHRA and YSYEKL. The CDR3 DNA follows: TGCGCCAGCAGCAAGTCCGCTACAGGCGGGACCCTCACAGATACGCAGTATTTT. This translates into CASSKSATGGTLTDTQYF.

This chain connects TRBV18 to TRBJ2-4; possibly TRBD1 for D (5 bases). V was trimmed by 5 bases and J by 6 bases, leaving 11 bases between them. Per germline, CDR1 KGHSH and CDR2 LQKENI. This CDR3 contains 13 residues. The CDR3 bases are TGTGCCAGCTCAGACGGGCAGGGAAACATTCAGTACTTC. Amino acids: CASSDGQGNIQYF.

J is TRBJ1-3 and V is TRBV7-2; no firm D call. The germline gives CDR1 SGHTA, CDR2 FQGNSA. Trimming took off 2 bases at V and 2 bases at J, with 13 bases between the two ends. The CDR3 runs to 16 residues. The CDR3 DNA reads as TGTGCCAGCAGCTTATATACGTGGAGGGCTGGAAACACCATATATTTT. Its translation is CASSLYTWRAGNTIYF.

The gene calls are TRBV9 and TRBJ1-1, with D perhaps matching TRBD1 (6 bases). The CDR3 loop spans 13 amino acids. V dropped 3 bases and J dropped 3 bases, with 9 bases sitting between them. Germline CDR1 SGDLS, CDR2 YYNGEE. The DNA for the CDR3 is TGTGCCAGCAGCGGACAGGTAGACACTGAAGCTTTCTTT. The encoded protein is CASSGQVDTEAFF.

The chain couples TRBV10-2 to TRBJ2-1; tentative D call: TRBD2 (5 bases). Between the trimmed V and J ends, which lost 6 bases and 0 bases, there was a span of 18 bases. From germline, CDR1 is WSHSY and CDR2 SAAADI. The CDR3 is 17 residues long. The CDR3 is CASSLTPGISSYNEQFF. The CDR3 DNA follows: TGCGCCAGCAGCCTCACCCCCGGGATAAGCTCCTACAATGAGCAGTTCTTC.

The chain joins TRBV5-1 to TRBJ2-5; 11 nucleotides match TRBD2. Germline CDR1 and CDR2: SGHRS and YFSETQ. CDR3 length: 19 amino acids. V gave up 0 bases and J gave up 5 bases; unmatched junction bases: 15. The CDR3 DNA sequence: TGCGCCAGCAGCTTGGAAGACTATAGCGGGAGGGCCAGTAGGGAGACCCAGTACTTC. It translates to CASSLEDYSGRASRETQYF.

This rearrangement joins TRBV5-4 to TRBJ1-6; 8 nucleotides agree with TRBD1. With V trimmed by 0 bases and J by 7 bases, 0 bases remained unmatched. Germline V gives CDR1 SGHNT, CDR2 YYREEE (reference sequence). The CDR3 runs 14 residues. This CDR3 is CASSLDRGNSPLHF. The CDR3 DNA follows: TGTGCCAGCAGCTTGGACAGGGGGAATTCACCCCTCCACTTT.

The V and J genes are TRBV27 and TRBJ2-2, with D tentatively TRBD2 (6 bases). Germline V gene sequence: CDR1 MNHEY, CDR2 SMNVEV (reference sequence). V dropped 5 bases and J dropped 3 bases, with 13 bases sitting between them. The CDR3 is 15 amino acids. Here the CDR3 DNA reads TGTGCCAGCAGTCACTACCGGGACTACACCGGGGAGCTGTTTTTT. As protein: CASSHYRDYTGELFF.

This clone appeared a single time. Germline and junction disagree at one end, which may indicate a read error. This chain connects TRBV5-4 to TRBJ1-5, with 10 bases lining up with TRBD1. The CDR3 is 13 amino acids. In germline, CDR1 is SGHNT, CDR2 YYREEE (reference sequence). DNA for the CDR3: TGTGCCAGCAGCTCCAACCAAGGACAGGGGGAGAATTTT. Encoded protein: CASSSNQGQGENF.

This clone occurred once. The chain is built from TRBV5-4 and TRBJ1-2; a possible D gene is TRBD1 (6 bases). The germline CDR1 and CDR2 sequences are SGHNT and YYREEE (reference sequence). The CDR3 sequence is 15 residues long. Trimming removed 4 bases from V and 4 bases from J, with 17 bases in between. DNA of the CDR3: TGTGCCAGCAGCCCGCTACCGGACAGCCGCTATGGCTACACCTTC. Amino acids: CASSPLPDSRYGYTF.

This clone was seen just once. The J gene is TRBJ1-2, the V gene TRBV30, with 8 bases that match TRBD1. The CDR3 length is 13 residues. Germline CDR1 reads GTSNPN; CDR2 reads SVGIG (reference sequence). Trimming cost V 3 bases and J 6 bases; bases outside gene matches: 6. The CDR3 region is CAWSTGGSDGYTF. In DNA, the CDR3 is TGTGCCTGGAGCACAGGGGGAAGCGATGGCTACACCTTC.

This chain links TRBV6-6 with TRBJ1-2; no clear D gene. This CDR3 is built from 14 residues. Trimming removed 0 bases at V and 4 bases at J, with 9 bases between. CDR1 is MNHNY and CDR2 is SVGAGI in the germline V gene (reference sequence). The CDR3 reads CASSYSGNSYGYTF. For the CDR3, the DNA is TGTGCCAGCAGTTACTCGGGCAACAGCTATGGCTACACCTTC.

The chain employs TRBV11-3 and TRBJ2-1; TRBD1 agrees at 9 bases. Germline V gene sequence: CDR1 SGHNT, CDR2 YENEEA. The junction had 7 bases not matched to a gene; V was cut back by 5 bases and J by 5 bases. This CDR3 is 15 amino acids long. This chain's CDR3 is CASSVGTGLNNEQFF. CDR3 coding DNA: TGTGCCAGCAGCGTCGGGACAGGGTTAAACAATGAGCAGTTCTTC.

The J gene is TRBJ1-3, the V gene TRBV28; D is possibly TRBD1 (5 bases). This CDR3 has 16 amino acids. Looked up from germline, CDR1 is MDHEN and CDR2 is SYDVKM. V was pared by 6 bases and J by 2 bases, with 17 bases between. CDR3 nucleotide sequence: TGTGCCAGCAGATTCCCGGGCCCGGGGGCTGGAAACACCATATATTTT. Its translation: CASRFPGPGAGNTIYF.

This clone came up many times. The V gene is TRBV28, the J gene TRBJ2-2, with 7 bases lining up with TRBD2. CDR1 MDHEN and CDR2 SYDVKM come from the germline V gene. V dropped 7 bases and J dropped 4; count of bases not matched to a gene: 6. The CDR3 spans 14 residues. CDR3 bases: TGTGCCAGCATTGGCGGGAGAATCACCGGGGAGCTGTTTTTT. This encodes CASIGGRITGELFF.

The genes are TRBV15 and TRBJ2-5; the D gene is possibly TRBD1 (6 bases). CDR3 length: 17 residues. V gave up 3 bases and J gave up 4 bases, with 21 bases separating them. CDR1 is LNHNV, CDR2 YYDKDF, per germline (reference sequence). Here the CDR3 DNA reads TGTGCCACCAGCAGCCCCGGGACACTAAGTGGTGCAGAGACCCAGTACTTC. It translates to CATSSPGTLSGAETQYF.

This clone was recorded once. This chain uses TRBV6-2 or TRBV6-3 with TRBJ2-5; the D gene is possibly TRBD2 (6 bases). V dropped 6 bases and J dropped 0 bases, with 14 bases sitting between them. This CDR3 region has 15 residues. Per the germline V gene, CDR1 is MNHEY and CDR2 is SVGEGT. The CDR3 reads CASSRDSQYQETQYF. In nucleotides, the CDR3 is TGTGCCAGCAGCCGGGACTCACAGTACCAAGAGACCCAGTACTTC.

The V call is TRBV6-5, the J call TRBJ2-4; no definite D call. Trimming left V 0 bases short and J 6 bases short, with 3 bases between. This CDR3 is built from 12 residues. The germline V gene encodes CDR1 MNHEY and CDR2 SVGAGI. The CDR3, as DNA: TGTGCCAGCAGTTACTCTAGAAACATTCAGTACTTC. Translating it yields CASSYSRNIQYF.

This clone was seen a single time. The chain uses TRBV30 and TRBJ1-2; TRBD1 matches 7 bases. The germline gives CDR1 GTSNPN, CDR2 SVGIG (reference sequence). The trim removed 4 bases at V and 5 bases at J, leaving 7 bases unmatched. The CDR3 loop spans 13 amino acids. The chain's CDR3 is CAWKSGGFYGYTF. Written as DNA, the CDR3 is TGTGCCTGGAAATCAGGGGGGTTTTATGGCTACACCTTC.

The chain recombines TRBV4-1 with TRBJ2-1, with 7 bases that match TRBD2. Germline V gives CDR1 MGHRA, CDR2 YSYEKL. The length of the CDR3 is 16 residues. V lost 5 bases, J lost 5 bases, and 12 bases stayed unmatched. CDR3 in DNA: TGCGCCAGCAGCTCAACTTTCGCGGGAGACGACAATGAGCAGTTCTTC. This sequence encodes CASSSTFAGDDNEQFF.

The genes are TRBV19 and TRBJ1-2; 7 positions agree with TRBD1. Germline V gene sequence: CDR1 LNHDA, CDR2 SQIVND (reference sequence). This CDR3 comprises 15 residues. With V trimmed by 3 bases and J by 7 bases, 11 bases remained unmatched. This chain's CDR3 is CASSIGLAGGGGYTF. CDR3 DNA sequence: TGTGCCAGTAGTATCGGTCTGGCAGGGGGTGGTGGCTACACCTTC.

This chain uses TRBV19 with TRBJ2-1, with 8 bases that match TRBD2. CDR3 length: 12 amino acids. The V segment lost 6 bases and the J segment 7 bases; nucleotides outside the gene matches: 2. The germline V gene encodes CDR1 LNHDA and CDR2 SQIVND (reference sequence). CDR3 in amino acids: CASRGGGNEQFF. Here the CDR3 DNA reads TGTGCCAGTAGAGGCGGGGGGAATGAGCAGTTCTTC. The complete variable domain, with remaining parts taken from reference TRBV19 and TRBJ2-1, reads DGGITQSPKYLFRKEGQNVTLSCEQNLNHDAMYWYRQDPGQGLRLIYYSQIVNDFQKGDIAEGYSVSREKKESFPLTVTSAQKNPTAFYLCASRGGGNEQFFGPGTRLTVL.

The J gene is TRBJ2-7, the V gene TRBV19, with D possibly matching TRBD2 (5 bases). CDR1 is LNHDA, CDR2 SQIVND, per germline (reference sequence). Trimming removed 3 bases from V and 0 bases from J, with 9 bases in between. This CDR3 is 14 amino acids long. DNA for the CDR3: TGTGCCAGTAGTATGCGGGCCGGCTCCTACGAGCAGTACTTC. Protein sequence: CASSMRAGSYEQYF.

V usage is TRBV9 and J usage is TRBJ1-2; TRBD1 might be the D (5 bases). The CDR3 consists of 15 residues. The germline V gene has CDR1 SGDLS and CDR2 YYNGEE. V was shortened by 0 bases and J by 0 bases, with 9 bases between the two germline ends. CDR3 in amino acids: CASSVAGSANYGYTF. In DNA, the CDR3 is TGTGCCAGCAGCGTAGCAGGGTCTGCTAACTATGGCTACACCTTC.

J is TRBJ1-2 and V is TRBV27; no clear D. Germline-derived CDR1 and CDR2 are MNHEY and SMNVEV (reference sequence). Between the trimmed V and J ends, which lost 5 bases and 5 bases, there was a span of 21 bases. This CDR3 region has 16 residues. The CDR3 region is CASSPDEKTVPYGYTF. The CDR3 DNA sequence: TGTGCCAGCAGTCCCGACGAAAAAACAGTACCTTATGGCTACACCTTC.

Only a few counts were recorded for this clone. The gene calls are TRBV5-4 and TRBJ1-1; D is perhaps TRBD1 (6 bases). Germline lookup yields CDR1 SGHNT and CDR2 YYREEE (reference sequence). The V and J ends lost 0 bases and 1 base respectively, with 16 bases between them. The CDR3 runs to 17 residues. CDR3 loop: CASSLGVGGGQNTEAFF. The DNA for the CDR3 is TGTGCCAGCAGCTTGGGGGTAGGTGGGGGACAGAACACTGAAGCTTTCTTT.